These 9 T cell receptor beta chains share one sample of origin, sequenced in a study of post-analysis software for immune sequencing data. Study outcomes and limitations: There were about five TRBV segments more frequent in patients than controls, and TRBV5-6, TRBV5-1 and TRBV20-1 were among them.

No antigen has been identified for these receptors. Sequencing libraries made from TCR beta cDNA carried unique molecular identifiers. TCRdb called the PCR reads again in MiXCR, with one record for every CDR3 protein. The sample holds 350,000 to 500,000 distinct CDR3 sequences, 39% seen once. The sequencing sample was made of blood. Receptors were obtained from a girl aged 2-10 years with multiple sclerosis.

This clonotype was counted a few times. This chain uses TRBV20-1 with TRBJ1-2; perhaps TRBD1 as D (5 bases). Germline V gene sequence: CDR1 DFQATT, CDR2 SNEGSKA (reference sequence). This CDR3 spans 12 amino acids. Trimming took 6 bases from V and 3 from J, leaving 11 bases between them. This CDR3 reads CSAGGNDYGYTF. The CDR3, as DNA: TGCAGTGCCGGGGGAAACGACTATGGCTACACCTTC.

The chain recombines TRBV5-1 with TRBJ2-7, with 9 bases fitting TRBD1. Germline-derived CDR1 and CDR2 are SGHRS and YFSETQ. With V trimmed by 3 bases and J by 6 bases, 7 bases remained unmatched. CDR3 length equals 14 residues. This CDR3 is CASSSSGTGSEQYF. CDR3 coding DNA: TGCGCCAGCAGCTCCTCCGGGACAGGGAGCGAGCAGTACTTC.

This rearrangement joins TRBV4-1 to TRBJ1-1, with D possibly being TRBD1 (6 bases). Looked up from germline, CDR1 is MGHRA and CDR2 is YSYEKL. This CDR3 is 18 amino acids long. V lost 3 bases, J lost 4 bases, and 24 bases lay in between. CDR3 amino acids: CASSQGGQGGDPVTEAFF. The CDR3 nucleotides read TGCGCCAGCAGCCAGGGGGGCCAGGGAGGGGATCCGGTCACTGAAGCTTTCTTT.

This chain uses TRBV7-2 with TRBJ2-1; D gene uncertain. The CDR3 covers 17 residues. The germline CDR1 and CDR2 sequences are SGHTA and FQGNSA. V was cut by 2 bases and J by 5 bases, with 19 bases left in between. The CDR3 sequence: CASSLNSVPGIHNEQFF. As DNA, the CDR3 is TGTGCCAGCAGCTTAAATTCAGTCCCGGGTATCCACAATGAGCAGTTCTTC.

CDR3 in amino acids: CASSPGGSCTF. The CDR3 DNA is TGTGCCAGCAGTCCGGGAGGCAGCTGCACCTTC. The chain uses TRBV6-2 or TRBV6-3 and TRBJ1-2; no firm D call. V gave up 5 bases and J gave up 13 bases, with 14 bases separating them. This CDR3 is 11 amino acids long. Germline CDR1 is MNHEY and CDR2 is SVGEGT.

The chain recombines TRBV7-2 with TRBJ2-3, with 7 bases aligning to TRBD2. CDR1 SGHTA and CDR2 FQGNSA come from the germline V gene. This CDR3 has 16 amino acids. The V gene end was trimmed by 3 bases and the J gene end by 3 bases; junction bases not matched to a gene: 9. The CDR3 nucleotides are TGTGCCAGCAGCTTCTCCGGGACTATTTTGACAGATACGCAGTATTTT. Protein product: CASSFSGTILTDTQYF.

CDR3 residues: CSASLGGFF. CDR3 DNA sequence: TGCAGTGCTAGTTTGGGAGGGTTCTTC. The chain combines TRBV20-1 with TRBJ2-1, with D perhaps matching TRBD2 (6 bases). Trimming removed 3 bases from V and 15 bases from J, with 9 bases in between. There are 9 residues in the CDR3. CDR1 DFQATT and CDR2 SNEGSKA come from the germline V gene (reference sequence).

This clonotype occurred once. V gene TRBV28 combines with J gene TRBJ1-5; 9 bases align to TRBD1. Germline V gene data show CDR1 as MDHEN and CDR2 as SYDVKM. The CDR3 runs to 17 residues. Trimming took 6 bases from V and 0 from J; bases not matched to a gene: 9. The DNA of the CDR3 is TGTGCCAGCAGGTCACCCGGGACAGGGTTTAGCAATCAGCCCCAGCATTTT. Translation: CASRSPGTGFSNQPQHF.

This clonotype was detected only a few times. The CDR3 loop reads CASTEGGRNEQFF. CDR3 DNA sequence: TGTGCCAGCACCGAGGGGGGGCGGAATGAGCAGTTCTTC. The gene calls are TRBV6-5 and TRBJ2-1, with D maybe TRBD2 (7 bases). Germline values: CDR1 MNHEY, CDR2 SVGAGI. V was shortened by 7 bases and J by 7 bases, with 14 bases between the two germline ends. The CDR3 is 13 amino acids.